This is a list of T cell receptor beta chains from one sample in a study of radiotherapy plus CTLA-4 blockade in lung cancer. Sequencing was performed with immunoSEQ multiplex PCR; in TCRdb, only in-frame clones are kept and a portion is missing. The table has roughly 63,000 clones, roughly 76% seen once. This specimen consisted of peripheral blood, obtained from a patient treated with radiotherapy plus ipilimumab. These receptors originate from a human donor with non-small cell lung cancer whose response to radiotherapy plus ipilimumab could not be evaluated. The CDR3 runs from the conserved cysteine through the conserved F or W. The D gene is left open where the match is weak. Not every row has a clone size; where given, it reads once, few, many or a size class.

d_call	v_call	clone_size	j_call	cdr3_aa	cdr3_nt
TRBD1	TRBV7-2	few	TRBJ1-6	CASSPHGQGNSPLHF	TGTGCCAGCAGCCCACACGGACAGGGGAATTCACCCCTCCACTTT
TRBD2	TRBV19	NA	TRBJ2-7	CASSARTSGGPYEQYF	TGTGCCAGTAGTGCCCGGACTAGCGGGGGACCCTACGAGCAGTACTTC
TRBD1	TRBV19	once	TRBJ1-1	CASSPTGGLLTRNTEAFF	TGTGCCAGTAGTCCGACAGGGGGCCTATTGACGAGGAACACTGAAGCTTTCTTT
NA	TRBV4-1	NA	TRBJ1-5	CASSQDGTFSGLSNQPQHF	TGCGCCAGCAGCCAAGATGGGACTTTTTCCGGGTTGAGCAATCAGCCCCAGCATTTT
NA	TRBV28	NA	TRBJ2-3	CASSLAAGGPWTDTQYF	TGTGCCAGCAGTTTAGCGGCTGGAGGGCCTTGGACAGATACGCAGTATTTT
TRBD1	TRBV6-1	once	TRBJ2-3	CASSDQDRSSTDTQYF	TGTGCCAGCAGTGATCAGGACAGGAGCAGCACAGATACGCAGTATTTT
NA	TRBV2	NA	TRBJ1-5	CASSGAFNQPQHF	TGTGCCAGCAGTGGGGCTTTCAATCAGCCCCAGCATTTT
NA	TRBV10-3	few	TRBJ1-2	CAISEPRYIGEDGYTF	TGTGCCATCAGTGAGCCCCGATACATCGGGGAAGATGGCTACACCTTC
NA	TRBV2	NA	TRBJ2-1	CASNTLGREQFF	TGTGCCAGCAATACCCTAGGAAGGGAGCAGTTCTTC
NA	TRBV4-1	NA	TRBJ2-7	CASSHQNEQYF	TGCGCCAGCAGCCACCAAAACGAGCAGTACTTC